The sequence of this T cell receptor beta chain was determined in a study of blood T cell repertoires in COVID-19 (dated by TCRdb to 2019 to 2021). About the full investigation: Collaborator samples came from the United States, Italy and Spain and covered acute and convalescent phases of COVID-19. A freely available public database, intended as a resource for researchers studying the immune response to SARS-CoV-2, is where the repertoires were released. Deeply sampled blood TCRbeta repertoires from subjects exposed to, actively infected with, or recovered from COVID-19 were included in the dataset. The material from the prospective study consisted of cDNA or gDNA derived from T cells, B-cell-depleted T cells, or PBMCs. Sample metadata almost always included a de-identified subject ID, COVID-19 status, age in years and sex. The samples were drawn from two sources: the first 160 participants of the ongoing ImmuneRACE study, and 1,000 to 1,500 subjects contributed by 6 global collaborators. Where HLA class I and class II types were available, the types were taken from metadata supplied by the sample provider, not from assay-based typing. Study-wide findings and limitations: The amount of clinical and demographic metadata varied by source and participant and was provided uncurated.

The CDR3 runs 13 amino acids, cysteine and phenylalanine included. The entry retains the CDR3 DNA only, 39 bases that are in frame from base 1. In the germline V gene, CDR1 corresponds to SNHLY and CDR2 to FYNNEI. V is cut back by 5 bases and J by 7 bases, with 8 bases in the junction unmatched. With regard to this clone: Its antigen target is currently unknown. No base-level quality is on record; no much larger clone is a single base apart.

In Seattle, one collaborating source enrolled patients while the infection was active and tracked those patients longitudinally over the course of disease. The collaborating institutions used their own protocols to collect whole blood in K2EDTA tubes. For TCRbeta analysis, collaborators shipped samples as frozen whole blood, isolated PBMCs, or DNA extracted from either of those sample types. The immunoSEQ Assay, a bias-controlled multiplex PCR, was used to amplify TCRbeta CDR3 regions from genomic DNA. For the original study's pipeline: The number of nucleated cells in each sample was estimated from the amplification of reference gene primers within the assay. To quantify the absolute abundance of each unique TCRbeta CDR3 rearrangement, sequence reads were collapsed and filtered. For each sample, productive Simpson clonality was calculated by taking the square root of Simpson's diversity index across productive rearrangements. This is the immuneACCESS table as TCRdb keeps it, with only in-frame sequences that have V and J called. A part of the clones is gone; compared with another copy, unresolved V genes explain less than half, and the rest is unexplained. For V, J and clone size, that table is used; D and trimming come from the DNA. The table for this sample lists about 480,000 clones; about 88% of them were counted only once. Of the sample, around 0.95% is held by the ten largest clones.

The specimen was peripheral blood. The sequence came from a man aged 18 to 30 with COVID-19, enrolled during active disease. The V gene is TRBV2 and the J gene is TRBJ2-7; 7 middle bases align to TRBD1. The CDR3 protein: CASSLQGSGEQYF. The DNA sequence is given as TGTGCCAGCAGTTTACAGGGGAGTGGGGAGCAGTACTTC.